This TCR beta chain derives from a study of T-cell reconstitution after alpha-beta-depleted transplantation in children. Study-wide results and caveats: T-cell counts and diversity at one year post-transplant came mainly from newly produced T cells. By about two months after transplant, alpha-beta T cells reportedly arose from several hundred graft clones that had expanded.

Preparation of the TCRbeta library involved a method that used unique molecular identifiers. MiXCR, applied by TCRdb to the PCR reads, yields one record per CDR3 protein. This sample has some 840,000 distinct CDR3 sequences, with 16% found just once. This clonotype turned up a few times. The antigen is undetermined. Germline trimming cut 4 bases from V and 9 bases from J; bases unmatched to any gene: 16. The CDR3 runs to 15 residues. Per germline, CDR1 SQVTM and CDR2 ANQGSEA. The receptor comes from a male patient younger than 18 who had a stem cell transplant for acute lymphoblastic leukemia, so the T cells may come from the graft donor. This chain uses TRBV29-1 with TRBJ2-7, with TRBD1 matching 9 bases. This specimen was PBMCs, mostly from graft donor cells, taken 360 days after TCRalphabeta/CD19-depleted stem cell transplant. The CDR3 loop reads CSVALSPTGGNRQYF. Written as DNA, the CDR3 is TGCAGCGTTGCCCTTTCACCGACAGGGGGTAACAGGCAGTACTTC.